Following are 20 T cell receptor beta chains from one sample sequenced in a study of T cells in Graves' hyperthyroidism and ophthalmopathy. What was amplified from RNA transcripts were TCR beta CDR3 regions. When the TCR CDR3 underwent first-round RT-PCR, the HTBI primer set was used. TCRdb processed the multiplex PCR reads anew with MiXCR; each CDR3 protein has one entry. This table holds around 400,000 distinct CDR3 sequences, around 14% found once. The sample was blood. Receptor source: a woman aged 18-29 years with Graves' hyperthyroidism that later progressed to Graves' ophthalmopathy.

This clonotype was picked up a small number of times. CDR3 bases: TGTGCCAGCAGCCAAATAGGGGAGGACTATGGCTACACCTTC. Protein product: CASSQIGEDYGYTF. J is TRBJ1-2 and V is TRBV14; D might be TRBD1 (5 bases). With 2 bases removed from V and 3 bases from J, the gap between germline ends came to 10 bases. CDR1 is SGHDN, CDR2 FVKESK, per germline. This CDR3 is built from 14 residues.

This clonotype was found a few times. At one end, the junction sequence differs from germline, possibly due to a read error. The chain combines TRBV27 with TRBJ2-2; D is perhaps TRBD2 (5 bases). The CDR3 is 14 amino acids. Germline CDR1 reads MNHEY; CDR2 reads SMNVEV (reference sequence). CDR3 sequence (DNA): TGTGCCAACAGTTTCGGGGTTGACACCGGGGAGCTGTTTTTT. Its translation: CANSFGVDTGELFF.

About this clonotype itself: A much larger clone differs by one base, so this may be a read error. This CDR3 reads CSVEASGPDTQYF. CDR3 DNA sequence: TGCAGCGTTGAAGCTAGCGGACCAGATACGCAGTATTTT. The genes are TRBV29-1 and TRBJ2-3, with 7 bases lining up with TRBD2. The CDR3 runs to 13 residues. The germline gives CDR1 SQVTM, CDR2 ANQGSEA. With V trimmed by 1 base and J by 4 bases, 2 bases remained unmatched.

This clonotype has just a few counts. The chain uses TRBV4-1 and TRBJ1-4, with 7 bases identical to TRBD1. CDR3 size: 16 residues. Germline V CDR1 and CDR2: MGHRA, YSYEKL. J lost 0 bases, V lost 4 bases, and 5 bases had no gene match. The CDR3 loop is CASSRGQETTNEKLFF. The CDR3 region has the DNA TGCGCCAGCAGCCGCGGACAGGAGACAACTAATGAAAAACTGTTTTTT.

The J gene is TRBJ2-2, the V gene TRBV29-1; no clear D. V lost 6 bases, J lost 5 bases, and 10 bases lay in between. The CDR3 has 12 amino acids. The V gene's germline CDR1 is SQVTM and CDR2 ANQGSEA. CDR3 loop: CSVVGWTGELFF. Written as DNA, the CDR3 is TGCAGCGTCGTCGGGTGGACCGGGGAGCTGTTTTTT.

At least ten counts were recorded for this clonotype. The V gene is TRBV2, the J gene TRBJ1-5; a weak D match, TRBD1 (5 bases). V was cut by 4 bases and J by 1 base, with 11 bases left in between. The CDR3 contains 15 residues. Germline V CDR1 and CDR2: SNHLY, FYNNEI. The CDR3: CASSARRGSNQPQHF. The CDR3 coding sequence is TGTGCCAGCAGTGCAAGAAGGGGAAGCAATCAGCCCCAGCATTTT.

This clonotype was counted many times. This sequence joins TRBV12-3 or TRBV12-4 and TRBJ2-7, with TRBD2 identical over 14 bases. The CDR3 is made up of 18 amino acids. J was trimmed by 2 bases and V by 3 bases; bases with no gene match: 9. The CDR3 nucleotides read TGTGCCAGCAGTTTCCGAGGACTAGCGGGAGGCCGTACCTACGAGCAGTACTTC. Its protein is CASSFRGLAGGRTYEQYF.

This clonotype was recorded at least ten times. The V call is TRBV24-1, the J call TRBJ2-2, with TRBD1 matching over 10 bases. Germline V lookup: CDR1 KGHDR, CDR2 SFDVKD. V lost 10 bases to trimming and J lost 3 bases; unmatched junction nucleotides: 10. The length of the CDR3 is 16 residues. CDR3 loop: CATSPADRGDTGELFF. CDR3 bases: TGTGCCACTAGTCCCGCGGACAGGGGGGACACCGGGGAGCTGTTTTTT.

V gene TRBV6-1 combines with J gene TRBJ2-6; the match to TRBD1 covers 7 bases. After removal of 6 bases from V and 0 bases from J, the junction contained 11 bases not matched to a gene. Germline V lookup: CDR1 MNHNS, CDR2 SASEGT. The CDR3 totals 18 residues. The CDR3 bases are TGTGCCAGCAGGATTACAGGGGCAGGGAACTCTGGGGCCAACGTCCTGACTTTC. Encoded protein: CASRITGAGNSGANVLTF.

This clonotype was seen at least ten times. This sequence joins TRBV6-1 and TRBJ2-1; TRBD2 aligns across 9 bases. The CDR3 has 14 amino acids. With V trimmed by 10 bases and J by 3 bases, 7 bases remained unmatched. Per germline, CDR1 MNHNS and CDR2 SASEGT. The CDR3 DNA sequence: TGTGCCACTACACCTAGCGGGAACTACAATGAGCAGTTCTTC. This translates into CATTPSGNYNEQFF.

Comment on this clonotype: This clone may be a read error of a much larger clone one base away. The J gene is TRBJ2-3, the V gene TRBV12-3 or TRBV12-4; 7 bases are shared with TRBD2. This CDR3 has 13 residues. J was trimmed by 5 bases and V by 7 bases; bases with no gene match: 6. The CDR3 bases are TGTGCCAGCAAGCGGGACTCCAAAGATACGCAGTATTTT. Translating gives CASKRDSKDTQYF.

This chain links TRBV19 with TRBJ2-7; D possibly corresponds to TRBD1 (6 bases). This CDR3 contains 16 residues. CDR1 LNHDA and CDR2 SQIVND come from the germline V gene (reference sequence). Trimming stripped 5 bases from V and 0 bases from J, with 17 bases between. CDR3 loop: CASSLRLGAGSYEQYF. Written as DNA, the CDR3 is TGTGCCAGTAGTCTCCGTTTGGGGGCGGGCTCCTACGAGCAGTACTTC.

This clonotype has at least ten counts. CDR3 loop: CASSPRDNEQYF. The DNA of the CDR3 is TGTGCCAGCAGCCCCAGGGACAACGAGCAGTACTTC. The chain is built from TRBV7-9 and TRBJ2-7; tentatively, D is TRBD1 (6 bases). The germline V and J ends were trimmed by 5 bases and 5 bases, with 10 bases remaining between them. Looked up from germline, CDR1 is SEHNR and CDR2 is FQNEAQ (reference sequence). The length of the CDR3 is 12 residues. The full variable domain, completed using reference TRBV7-9 and TRBJ2-7, is DTGVSQNPRHKITKRGQNVTFRCDPISEHNRLYWYRQTLGQGPEFLTYFQNEAQLEKSRLLSDRFSAERPKGSFSTLEIQRTEQGDSAMYLCASSPRDNEQYFGPGTRLTVT.

In this sample, this clonotype turned up many times. This chain uses TRBV6-1 with TRBJ1-2; D is unclear. Per the germline V gene, CDR1 is MNHNS and CDR2 is SASEGT. The CDR3 runs 15 residues. The germline V and J ends were trimmed by 5 bases and 8 bases, with 21 bases remaining between them. CDR3 amino acids: CASSSTSVTLAGYTF. CDR3 DNA: TGTGCCAGCAGTAGCACCTCGGTGACGTTGGCCGGCTACACCTTC.

There are a few counts of this clonotype. The chain links TRBV20-1 to TRBJ1-2; D is possibly TRBD1 (6 bases). The CDR3 loop spans 14 amino acids. Germline CDR1 DFQATT, CDR2 SNEGSKA (reference sequence). The V end was cut by 1 base, the J end by 1 base, with 10 bases between. CDR3 sequence: CSARVKDSNYGYTF. CDR3 DNA: TGCAGTGCTAGAGTGAAGGACAGTAACTATGGCTACACCTTC.

The sample holds a few counts of this clonotype. The rearrangement uses TRBV7-2 and TRBJ2-7, with D maybe TRBD1 (5 bases). This CDR3 has 16 amino acids. The V end was cut by 5 bases, the J end by 2 bases, with 19 bases between. The germline V gene has CDR1 SGHTA and CDR2 FQGNSA. The CDR3 is CASSPRTGEIPYEQYF. CDR3 sequence (DNA): TGTGCCAGCAGCCCACGAACAGGAGAAATCCCCTACGAGCAGTACTTC.

There are many counts of this clonotype. The chain uses TRBV7-8 and TRBJ2-4; 14 bases map to TRBD2. V shed 5 bases and J 2 bases; nucleotides not matched to a gene: 5. Germline CDR1 is SGHVS and CDR2 is FQNEAQ. This CDR3 is built from 17 residues. The chain's CDR3 is CASSQRLAGGPKNIQYF. CDR3 coding DNA: TGTGCCAGCAGCCAGAGACTAGCGGGAGGGCCCAAAAACATTCAGTACTTC.

This clonotype was recorded a few times. This chain joins TRBV28 and TRBJ2-1, with D tentatively TRBD1 or TRBD2 (7 bases each). The CDR3 extends over 16 amino acids. Germline CDR1 MDHEN, CDR2 SYDVKM. V was pared by 5 bases and J by 3 bases, with 17 bases between. CDR3 amino acids: CASSPPGGGFYNEQFF. CDR3 in DNA: TGTGCCAGCAGTCCACCAGGGGGGGGTTTCTACAATGAGCAGTTCTTC.

This clonotype has a count of ten or more. The chain joins TRBV4-1 to TRBJ2-1, with 9 bases aligning to TRBD2. The CDR3 sequence is 15 residues long. The V segment lost 4 bases and the J segment 6 bases; nucleotides outside the gene matches: 7. Germline assignment: CDR1 MGHRA and CDR2 YSYEKL. CDR3 loop: CASSRLPGLANEQFF. The CDR3 DNA follows: TGCGCCAGCAGCCGATTACCGGGACTAGCCAATGAGCAGTTCTTC.

With regard to this clonotype: The missing conserved phenylalanine or tryptophan at the end of this CDR3 makes a read error likely. The chain recombines TRBV9 with TRBJ1-1, with D tentatively TRBD1 (5 bases). Germline V gene lookup returns CDR1 SGDLS and CDR2 YYNGEE. Trimming removed 0 bases from V and 1 base from J, with 10 bases in between. This CDR3 spans 15 amino acids. The CDR3 sequence is CASSVGGGENTEAFL. Written as DNA, the CDR3 is TGTGCCAGCAGCGTAGGGGGCGGGGAGAACACTGAAGCTTTCCTT.